This TCR beta chain originates from a study of blood T cells in healthy people across ages. The use of a sample-barcoded 5' primer and a J-beta primer mix characterized a second PCR of 7 to 11 cycles. TCRdb passed the 5' RACE reads through MiXCR, listing each CDR3 protein once. The sample includes more than 1.4 million distinct CDR3 sequences, around two fifths seen only once; the top ten take around 8%. The CDR3 runs 15 residues. Germline V gives CDR1 SEHNR, CDR2 FQNEAQ (reference sequence). This clonotype has a single count. Sequencing was done on a sample of blood. This TCR derives from a woman aged 18 to 35 in good health. This rearrangement joins TRBV7-9 to TRBJ2-1; 8 nucleotides align to TRBD2. TRBJ2-7 matches the DNA end more closely, so the J call is doubtful. The CDR3 region is CASSGSGTSYNEQYF. The CDR3 DNA is TGTGCCAGCAGCGGTAGCGGGACTTCCTACAATGAGCAGTACTTC.